One T cell receptor beta chain is described in this entry. Its antigen remains unknown. CDR1 and CDR2 (germline): SGHDN, FVKESK. This CDR3 has 16 amino acids. V dropped 1 base and J dropped 4; count of bases not matched to a gene: 6. Only CD45RO-negative cells positively selected for CCR7 counted as naive CD8 cells, so terminally differentiated effector memory CD45RA+ cells were excluded. TCRdb's copy holds only in-frame clones and misses some; the assay was immunoSEQ multiplex PCR. The top ten hold under 2% of the sample, which has about 1.9 million clones, roughly 95% seen once. The data were obtained in a study of shared clonotypes between healthy human individuals. The study, taken as a whole, reports: The expectation was that sequencing depth would affect clonotype sharing among donors.

The chain uses TRBV14 and TRBJ2-2; the match to TRBD2 covers 7 bases. Source material: naive CD8+ T cells from PBMCs. The receptor was isolated from a man younger than 35 in good health. Some clones in this sample may be carry-over from other donors' samples. The CDR3 loop is CASSQVREDRTGELFF. The CDR3 DNA follows: TGTGCCAGCAGCCAAGTCCGGGAGGATCGCACCGGGGAGCTGTTTTTT.